The text below deals with one TCR beta chain. Its antigen is unknown. There are 14 residues in the CDR3. The trim removed 5 bases at V and 2 bases at J, leaving 4 bases unmatched. CDR1 and CDR2 from the germline V gene are SGHTA and FQGTGA. The sample belongs to a study of cytomegalovirus exposure and HLA in healthy donors. Turning to the study itself: Tens of millions of unique TCRs from HLA-typed donors made up an early data release.

Study outcomes and limitations: Many donors shared some public TCRs, even though most TCR sequences were rare. It was reported that the classifier diagnosed cytomegalovirus status with high specificity and sensitivity in both the original and validation cohorts. In a later analysis, common viral pathogens appeared linked to several of the most significant clusters.

PCR used 60 Vbeta primers and 13 Jbeta primers. Sequenced by immunoSEQ multiplex PCR; TCRdb stores in-frame clones only, minus some. Here the sample spans roughly 160,000 clones, roughly 80% being singletons. Sequencing was performed on PBMCs. The sequence was obtained from a male donor in good health and CMV-seronegative. V and J are TRBV7-3 and TRBJ2-5, with 8 positions matching TRBD1. CDR3 sequence (DNA): TGTGCCAGCAGCCCAGGGACAGGTCAAGAGACCCAGTACTTC. Encoded protein: CASSPGTGQETQYF. Full variable domain (outside the CDR3, taken from reference TRBV7-3 and TRBJ2-5): GAGVSQTPSNKVTEKGKYVELRCDPISGHTALYWYRQSLGQGPEFLIYFQGTGAADDSGLPNDRFFAVRPEGSVSTLKIQRTERGDSAVYLCASSPGTGQETQYFGPGTRLLVL.